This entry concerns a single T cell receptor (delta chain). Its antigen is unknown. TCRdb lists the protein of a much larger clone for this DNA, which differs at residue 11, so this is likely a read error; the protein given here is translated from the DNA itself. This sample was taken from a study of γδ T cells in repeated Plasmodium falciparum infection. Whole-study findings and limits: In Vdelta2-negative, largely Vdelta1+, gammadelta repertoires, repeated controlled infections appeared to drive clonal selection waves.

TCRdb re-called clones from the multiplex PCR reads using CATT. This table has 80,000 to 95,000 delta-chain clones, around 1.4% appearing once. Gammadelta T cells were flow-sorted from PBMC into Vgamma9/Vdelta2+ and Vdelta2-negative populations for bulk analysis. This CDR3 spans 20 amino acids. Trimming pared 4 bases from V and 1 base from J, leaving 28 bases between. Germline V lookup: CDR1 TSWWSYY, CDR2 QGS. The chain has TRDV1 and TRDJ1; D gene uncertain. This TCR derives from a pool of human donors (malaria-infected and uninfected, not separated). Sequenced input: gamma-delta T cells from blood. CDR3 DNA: TGTGCTCTTGGGGGGCACCGGAGAAGGGCTTGCCCACTAACCACCGATAAACTCATCTTT. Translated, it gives CALGGHRRRACPLTTDKLIF.